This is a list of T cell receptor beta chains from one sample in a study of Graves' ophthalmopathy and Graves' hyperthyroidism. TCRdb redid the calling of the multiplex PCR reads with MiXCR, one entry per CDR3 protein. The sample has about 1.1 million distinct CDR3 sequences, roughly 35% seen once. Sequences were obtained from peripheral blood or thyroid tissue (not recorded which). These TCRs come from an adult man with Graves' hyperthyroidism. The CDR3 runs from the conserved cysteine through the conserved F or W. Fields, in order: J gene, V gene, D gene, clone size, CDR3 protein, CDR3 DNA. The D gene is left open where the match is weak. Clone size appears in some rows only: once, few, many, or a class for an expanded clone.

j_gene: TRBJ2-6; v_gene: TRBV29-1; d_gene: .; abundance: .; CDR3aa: CSVARGTGANVLTF; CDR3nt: TGCAGCGTTGCACGAGGGACCGGGGCCAACGTCCTGACTTTC
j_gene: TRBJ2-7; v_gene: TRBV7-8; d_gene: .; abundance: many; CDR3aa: CASSFSLVTHYEQYF; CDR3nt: TGTGCCAGCAGCTTTAGTCTCGTGACCCACTACGAGCAGTACTTC
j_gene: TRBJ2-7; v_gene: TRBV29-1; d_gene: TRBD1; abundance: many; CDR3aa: CSVEAPDRNYEQYF; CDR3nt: TGCAGCGTTGAAGCCCCGGACAGGAATTACGAGCAGTACTTC
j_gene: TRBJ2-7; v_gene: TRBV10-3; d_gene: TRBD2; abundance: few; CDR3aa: CAISESIGPAGGQDF; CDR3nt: TGTGCCATCAGTGAGTCGATTGGTCCAGCGGGAGGGCAGGACTTC
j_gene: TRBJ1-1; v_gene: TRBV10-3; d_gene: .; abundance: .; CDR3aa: CASSKRQAFF; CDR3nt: TGTGCCAGCAGTAAGAGGCAAGCTTTCTTT
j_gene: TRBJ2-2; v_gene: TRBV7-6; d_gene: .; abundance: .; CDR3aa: CASSLAPTTGELFF; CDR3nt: TGTGCCAGCAGCTTAGCGCCGACGACCGGGGAGCTGTTTTTT
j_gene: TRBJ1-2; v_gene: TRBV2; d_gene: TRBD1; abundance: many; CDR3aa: CASSRQGIIYGYTF; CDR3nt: TGTGCCAGCAGTCGACAGGGGATTATCTATGGCTACACCTTC
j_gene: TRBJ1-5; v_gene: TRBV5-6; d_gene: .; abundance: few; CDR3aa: CASSLVASNQPQHF; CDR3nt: TGTGCCAGCAGCCTGGTGGCCTCTAATCAGCCCCAGCATTTT
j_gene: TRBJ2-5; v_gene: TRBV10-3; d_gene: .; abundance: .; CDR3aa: CATSRLGETQYF; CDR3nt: TGTGCCACCAGCCGCCTTGGGGAGACCCAGTACTTC
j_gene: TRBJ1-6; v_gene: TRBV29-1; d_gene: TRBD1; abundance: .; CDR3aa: CSPRDRNNSPLHF; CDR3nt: TGCAGCCCTCGGGACAGAAATAATTCACCCCTCCACTTT
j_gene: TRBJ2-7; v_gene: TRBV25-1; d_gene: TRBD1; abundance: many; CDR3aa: CASSEWDRVYEQYF; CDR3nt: TGTGCCAGCAGTGAGTGGGACAGGGTCTACGAGCAGTACTTC
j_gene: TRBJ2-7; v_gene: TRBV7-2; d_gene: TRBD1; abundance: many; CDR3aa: CASSSTDRGLHEQYF; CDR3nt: TGTGCCAGCAGCTCCACGGACAGGGGGCTGCACGAGCAGTACTTC
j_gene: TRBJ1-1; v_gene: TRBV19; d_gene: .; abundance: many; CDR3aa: CASSIGLTKAFF; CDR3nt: TGTGCCAGTAGTATAGGATTGACGAAAGCTTTCTTT
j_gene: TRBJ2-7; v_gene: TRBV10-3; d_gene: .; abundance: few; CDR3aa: CASSYIVSYEQYF; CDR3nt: TGTGCCAGCAGTTACATAGTCAGCTACGAGCAGTACTTC
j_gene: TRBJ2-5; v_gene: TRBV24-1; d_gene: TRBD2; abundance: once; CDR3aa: CATSDRREPQYF; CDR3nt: TGTGCCACCAGTGATCGGCGGGAGCCCCAGTACTTC
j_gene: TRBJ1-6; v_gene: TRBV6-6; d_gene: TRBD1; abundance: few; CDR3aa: CASSPNRGARFNSPLHF; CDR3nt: TGTGCCAGCAGTCCCAACAGGGGGGCTAGGTTTAATTCACCCCTCCACTTT
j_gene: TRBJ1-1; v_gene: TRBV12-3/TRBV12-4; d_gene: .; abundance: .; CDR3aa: CASSPPMGTEAFF; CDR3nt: TGTGCCAGCAGCCCACCGATGGGTACTGAAGCTTTCTTT
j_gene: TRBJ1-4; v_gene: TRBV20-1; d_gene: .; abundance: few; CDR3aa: CSAAPGVEGEKLFF; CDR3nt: TGCAGTGCAGCCCCAGGGGTAGAAGGGGAAAAACTGTTTTTT
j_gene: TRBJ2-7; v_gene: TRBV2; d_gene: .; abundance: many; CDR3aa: CASALGQGVYEQYF; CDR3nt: TGTGCCAGCGCACTAGGACAAGGAGTTTACGAGCAGTACTTC
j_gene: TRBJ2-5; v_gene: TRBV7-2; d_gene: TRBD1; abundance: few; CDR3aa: CASNRGLDQETQYF; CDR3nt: TGTGCCAGCAACAGGGGGCTGGATCAAGAGACCCAGTACTTC
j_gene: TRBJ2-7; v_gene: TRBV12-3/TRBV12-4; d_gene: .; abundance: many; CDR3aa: CASRNRDSREQYF; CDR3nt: TGTGCCAGCAGGAACCGGGACTCGAGGGAGCAGTACTTC
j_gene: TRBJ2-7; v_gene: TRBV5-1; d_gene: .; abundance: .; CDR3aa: CASRQTYEQYF; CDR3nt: TGCGCCAGCAGACAAACCTACGAGCAGTACTTC